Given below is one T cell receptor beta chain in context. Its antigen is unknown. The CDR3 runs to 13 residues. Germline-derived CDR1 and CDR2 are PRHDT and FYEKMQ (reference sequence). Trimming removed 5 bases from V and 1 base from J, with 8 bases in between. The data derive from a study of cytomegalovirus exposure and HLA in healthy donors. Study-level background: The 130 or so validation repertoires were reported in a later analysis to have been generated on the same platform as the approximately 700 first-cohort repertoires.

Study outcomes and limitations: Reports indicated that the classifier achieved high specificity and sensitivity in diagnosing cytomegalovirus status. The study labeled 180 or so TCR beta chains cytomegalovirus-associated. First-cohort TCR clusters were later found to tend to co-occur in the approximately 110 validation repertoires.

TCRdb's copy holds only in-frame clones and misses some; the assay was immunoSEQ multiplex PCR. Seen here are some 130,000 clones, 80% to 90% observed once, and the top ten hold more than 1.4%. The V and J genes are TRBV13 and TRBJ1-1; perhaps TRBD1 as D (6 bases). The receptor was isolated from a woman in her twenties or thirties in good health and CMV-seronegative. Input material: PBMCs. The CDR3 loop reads CASSRGKNTEAFF. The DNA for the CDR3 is TGTGCCAGCAGCAGGGGGAAGAACACTGAAGCTTTCTTT.